Following are 14 T cell receptor beta chains from one sample sequenced in a study of blood T cell repertoires in COVID-19. The data were produced by immunoSEQ multiplex PCR, yet TCRdb's version contains in-frame clones alone and is incomplete. The data hold 160,000 or so clones, with roughly 88% observed a single time. Sequencing was done on a sample of PBMCs or T cells enriched from blood (not recorded which). All receptors derive from a man aged 50-60 years who had recovered from COVID-19.

This chain joins TRBV30 and TRBJ1-1; D is uncertain. With 4 bases removed from V and 2 bases from J, the gap between germline ends came to 14 bases. The CDR3 sequence is 14 residues long. CDR1 is GTSNPN and CDR2 is SVGIG in the germline V gene (reference sequence). Written as DNA, the CDR3 is TGTGCCTGGATAAGAAATCAAGCAAACACTGAAGCTTTCTTT. It is translated as CAWIRNQANTEAFF. The entire variable domain, with the rest obtained from reference TRBV30 and TRBJ1-1, is as follows: SQTIHQWPATLVQPVGSPLSLECTVEGTSNPNLYWYRQAAGRGLQLLFYSVGIGQISSEVPQNLSASRPQDRQFILSSKKLLLSDSGFYLCAWIRNQANTEAFFGQGTRLTVV.

V usage is TRBV6-1 and J usage is TRBJ1-1; possibly TRBD1 for D (6 bases). V lost 2 bases and J lost 2, with 12 bases in between. The CDR3 length is 15 residues. In germline, CDR1 is MNHNS, CDR2 SASEGT. Here the CDR3 reads CASSELGRGNTEAFF. CDR3 nucleotide sequence: TGTGCCAGCAGTGAATTAGGCAGGGGCAACACTGAAGCTTTCTTT.

The chain combines TRBV9 with TRBJ2-1, with 9 bases matching TRBD2. V was pared by 4 bases and J by 4 bases, with 9 bases of the junction left unmatched. Germline V CDR1 and CDR2: SGDLS, YYNGEE. This CDR3 has 16 amino acids. CDR3 coding DNA: TGTGCCAGCAGCACTACCATAGCGGGGGCATACAATGAGCAGTTCTTC. Residues: CASSTTIAGAYNEQFF.

CDR3 amino acids: CASSPSGQGFYEQYF. CDR3 in DNA: TGTGCCAGCTCACCATCGGGACAGGGGTTTTACGAGCAGTACTTC. The chain recombines TRBV18 with TRBJ2-7; 10 nucleotides align to TRBD1. Germline loops: CDR1 KGHSH, CDR2 LQKENI. This CDR3 is 15 amino acids long. The V gene end was trimmed by 2 bases and the J gene end by 4 bases; junction bases not matched to a gene: 5.

V and J are TRBV30 and TRBJ1-1; 7 bases align to TRBD1. The CDR3 contains 14 residues. Unmatched junction bases numbered 5, after V lost 3 bases and J lost 1 base. CDR1 GTSNPN and CDR2 SVGIG come from the germline V gene (reference sequence). Here the CDR3 reads CAWSNRGGNTEAFF. CDR3 bases: TGTGCCTGGAGCAACAGGGGTGGGAACACTGAAGCTTTCTTT.

The gene calls are TRBV6-5 and TRBJ2-2; D possibly corresponds to TRBD1 (7 bases). The CDR3 contains 15 residues. CDR1 MNHEY and CDR2 SVGAGI come from the germline V gene. The V end lost 6 bases, the J end lost 7 bases, and 18 bases lay between the germline ends. The CDR3: CASRGRGVMGGELFF. DNA of the CDR3: TGTGCCAGCAGAGGCAGGGGGGTTATGGGCGGGGAGCTGTTTTTT.

The chain carries TRBV7-2 and TRBJ1-5, with a weak D call TRBD1 (5 bases). CDR1 and CDR2 (germline): SGHTA, FQGNSA. The V end was cut by 1 base, the J end by 6 bases, with 16 bases between. The CDR3 runs 16 residues. CDR3 sequence: CASSLEVAGRIQPQHF. CDR3 DNA sequence: TGTGCCAGCAGCTTAGAGGTGGCAGGGCGGATTCAGCCCCAGCATTTT.

This rearrangement joins TRBV7-9 to TRBJ2-2; D is perhaps TRBD1 (5 bases). The germline V gene has CDR1 SEHNR and CDR2 FQNEAQ (reference sequence). V lost 1 base and J 5 bases, leaving 5 bases between the germline ends. The CDR3 contains 13 residues. In nucleotides, the CDR3 is TGTGCCAGCAGCTTAGAGGGGACCGGGGAGCTGTTTTTT. Its protein is CASSLEGTGELFF.

This chain uses TRBV5-1 with TRBJ2-7, with 8 bases fitting TRBD2. CDR1 and CDR2 from the germline V gene are SGHRS and YFSETQ. Germline trimming cut 3 bases from V and 0 bases from J; bases unmatched to any gene: 5. The CDR3 spans 15 residues. This CDR3 reads CASSSERGSSYEQYF. For the CDR3, the DNA is TGCGCCAGCAGCTCGGAGCGGGGGAGCTCCTACGAGCAGTACTTC.

The chain links TRBV10-3 to TRBJ1-1; possible D gene TRBD1, 6 bases. Trimming shortened V by 2 bases and J by 3 bases, and 16 bases separated the two germline ends. This CDR3 comprises 16 residues. Per the germline V gene, CDR1 is ENHRY and CDR2 is SYGVKD. In DNA form, the CDR3 reads TGTGCCATCAGTGAGGGGGGCGGGCGAGTAGACACTGAAGCTTTCTTT. Protein product: CAISEGGGRVDTEAFF.

V and J are TRBV4-1 and TRBJ1-5, with D possibly TRBD1 on 5 matching bases. CDR1 and CDR2 (germline): MGHRA, YSYEKL. CDR3 size: 19 residues. Trimming took off 4 bases at V and 1 base at J, with 23 bases between the two ends. The DNA for the CDR3 is TGCGCCAGCAGCCCCGCGCAGACAGCTGGAATTCTAAGCAATCAGCCCCAGCATTTT. Amino acids: CASSPAQTAGILSNQPQHF.

The chain joins TRBV30 to TRBJ2-6; 9 nucleotides match TRBD1. The V gene end was trimmed by 0 bases and the J gene end by 1 base; junction bases not matched to a gene: 7. CDR1 and CDR2 (germline): GTSNPN, SVGIG (reference sequence). This CDR3 has 18 amino acids. The CDR3 reads CAWSVSGQGFSGANVLTF. CDR3 nucleotides: TGTGCCTGGAGTGTAAGCGGACAGGGGTTTTCTGGGGCCAACGTCCTGACTTTC. The full variable domain, completed using reference TRBV30 and TRBJ2-6, is SQTIHQWPATLVQPVGSPLSLECTVEGTSNPNLYWYRQAAGRGLQLLFYSVGIGQISSEVPQNLSASRPQDRQFILSSKKLLLSDSGFYLCAWSVSGQGFSGANVLTFGAGSRLTVL.

The rearrangement joins TRBV28 to TRBJ1-5, with a possible D match to TRBD1 (5 bases). Germline V gives CDR1 MDHEN, CDR2 SYDVKM. Trimming stripped 5 bases from V and 4 bases from J, with 15 bases between. CDR3 size: 15 residues. CDR3 residues: CASSPRATLNQPQHF. CDR3 nucleotides: TGTGCCAGCAGTCCCAGGGCCACGTTGAATCAGCCCCAGCATTTT.

V is TRBV30 and J is TRBJ1-1, with 7 bases fitting TRBD1. The CDR3 spans 13 residues. J was trimmed by 12 bases and V by 1 base; bases with no gene match: 11. The germline gives CDR1 GTSNPN, CDR2 SVGIG (reference sequence). CDR3 in DNA: TGTGCCTGGAGTGCTCCCCGGGACAGAGGAACTTTCTTT. Amino acid sequence: CAWSAPRDRGTFF.